A single sample gave rise to the 20 T cell receptor beta chains below, sequenced in a study of T cell repertoires in cytomegalovirus infection. TCRdb re-called the reads with MiXCR, one entry per CDR3 protein. The sample has a few hundred thousand distinct CDR3 sequences, roughly an eighth seen once; the top ten hold roughly 9.7%. Material for sequencing was PBMCs. The receptors were gathered from a human donor in good health (CMV status not recorded). Some clones in this sample may be carry-over from other donors' samples.

This chain links TRBV13 with TRBJ2-7; D tentatively reads TRBD1 or TRBD2 (5 bases each). The length of the CDR3 is 14 residues. Germline assignment: CDR1 PRHDT and CDR2 FYEKMQ (reference sequence). V gave up 5 bases and J gave up 0 bases, with 11 bases separating them. This CDR3 is CASSGETDSYEQYF. The CDR3 DNA reads TGTGCCAGCAGCGGGGAGACAGACTCCTACGAGCAGTACTTC.

This clonotype appeared many times. The chain is built from TRBV6-6 and TRBJ2-2; a weak D match, TRBD2 (5 bases). The CDR3 has 18 residues. Germline CDR1 reads MNHNY; CDR2 reads SVGAGI (reference sequence). Trimming took off 6 bases at V and 4 bases at J, with 24 bases between the two ends. The CDR3 bases are TGTGCCAGCAGGAAAGAACGCCCGGGAACTCTTGGCACCGGGGAGCTGTTTTTT. This codes for CASRKERPGTLGTGELFF.

In this sample, this clonotype turned up many times. This rearrangement joins TRBV7-2 to TRBJ2-2; TRBD2 is a possible D gene (5 bases). Per germline, CDR1 SGHTA and CDR2 FQGNSA. This CDR3 has 15 amino acids. V dropped 2 bases and J dropped 3 bases, with 10 bases sitting between them. CDR3 region: CASSLPVGDTGELFF. DNA of the CDR3: TGTGCCAGCAGCTTACCCGTCGGGGACACCGGGGAGCTGTTTTTT.

There are many counts of this clonotype. V gene TRBV19 combines with J gene TRBJ2-2; 7 bases align to TRBD1. Germline CDR1 reads LNHDA; CDR2 reads SQIVND (reference sequence). CDR3 length equals 15 residues. V shed 5 bases and J 1 base; nucleotides not matched to a gene: 4. CDR3 in DNA: TGTGCCAGTAGTCTACGGACAGGGAACACCGGGGAGCTGTTTTTT. Encoded protein: CASSLRTGNTGELFF.

There are a few counts of this clonotype. The chain recombines TRBV20-1 with TRBJ2-1; 15 positions match TRBD2. Looked up from germline, CDR1 is DFQATT and CDR2 is SNEGSKA (reference sequence). The CDR3 totals 16 residues. The V and J ends lost 5 bases and 6 bases, in that order; junction bases with no gene match: 8. CDR3 nucleotide sequence: TGCAGTGCTTCGGGACTAGCGGGAGGTCGCGGCAATGAGCAGTTCTTC. This gives the protein CSASGLAGGRGNEQFF.

The chain combines TRBV12-5 with TRBJ2-7; 9 nucleotides match TRBD1. V shed 2 bases and J 6 bases; nucleotides not matched to a gene: 11. This CDR3 is built from 16 residues. CDR1 is LGHNT and CDR2 is FRNRAP in the germline V gene. The CDR3 bases are TGTGCTAGTGGTTTGACCCCCGGGACAGGGCCCTCCGAGCAGTACTTC. Translating gives CASGLTPGTGPSEQYF.

The table lists this clonotype with many counts. The chain employs TRBV7-2 and TRBJ2-7, with 8 bases lining up with TRBD2. The CDR3 runs to 15 residues. The germline V gene has CDR1 SGHTA and CDR2 FQGNSA. The trim removed 1 base at V and 3 bases at J, leaving 5 bases unmatched. In nucleotides, the CDR3 is TGTGCCAGCAGCTTAGGTTCCGGGGGGGTCTACGAGCAGTACTTC. Amino acid sequence: CASSLGSGGVYEQYF.

There are a few counts of this clonotype. The V and J genes are TRBV7-9 and TRBJ1-1; the D is unclear. Trimming removed 2 bases from V and 6 bases from J, with 13 bases in between. The CDR3 extends over 14 amino acids. Germline CDR1 reads SEHNR; CDR2 reads FQNEAQ (reference sequence). The CDR3 coding sequence is TGTGCCAGCAGCTTATACGGGGATGGGGCTGAAGCTTTCTTT. Encoded protein: CASSLYGDGAEAFF.

This clonotype was recorded at least ten times. The chain is built from TRBV7-2 and TRBJ1-1, with unresolved D. Per germline, CDR1 SGHTA and CDR2 FQGNSA. CDR3 length: 13 amino acids. V gave up 2 bases and J gave up 1 base, with 5 bases separating them. The CDR3 reads CASSLKTNTEAFF. CDR3 sequence (DNA): TGTGCCAGCAGCTTAAAGACGAACACTGAAGCTTTCTTT.

The chain joins TRBV27 to TRBJ2-3; 15 bases are shared with TRBD2. With 3 bases clipped from V and 4 bases from J, the junction kept 5 bases outside the gene matches. Germline-derived CDR1 and CDR2 are MNHEY and SMNVEV (reference sequence). The CDR3 consists of 17 residues. CDR3: CASSFRGLAGGPDTQYF. CDR3 DNA: TGTGCCAGCAGTTTCCGAGGACTAGCGGGAGGGCCAGATACGCAGTATTTT.

This clonotype was counted many times. This chain links TRBV28 with TRBJ2-4, with D possibly matching TRBD2 (5 bases). This CDR3 has 13 residues. V gave up 3 bases and J gave up 6 bases, with 9 bases separating them. Germline V gene lookup returns CDR1 MDHEN and CDR2 SYDVKM. DNA of the CDR3: TGTGCCAGCAGTTTCTTGGGAGCAAACATTCAGTACTTC. Protein product: CASSFLGANIQYF.

V gene TRBV15 combines with J gene TRBJ1-5, with TRBD1 matching over 7 bases. V shed 0 bases and J 4 bases; nucleotides not matched to a gene: 9. The CDR3 runs 17 residues. CDR1 LNHNV and CDR2 YYDKDF come from the germline V gene (reference sequence). DNA for the CDR3: TGTGCCACCAGCAGAGAACCCGGGACAGCGCTGAATCAGCCCCAGCATTTT. As protein: CATSREPGTALNQPQHF.

The chain links TRBV9 to TRBJ1-5; unclear D gene. The CDR3 runs 14 residues. Trimming removed 4 bases from V and 3 bases from J, with 11 bases in between. Per the germline V gene, CDR1 is SGDLS and CDR2 is YYNGEE. The CDR3 nucleotides are TGTGCCAGCAGCTCGGGCCAGGACAATCAGCCCCAGCATTTT. Its protein product is CASSSGQDNQPQHF.

In this sample, this clonotype turned up many times. The rearrangement links TRBV7-3 to TRBJ2-3, with 7 bases aligning to TRBD2. The CDR3 spans 15 residues. Trimming at V came to 5 bases and at J to 4 bases, leaving 9 bases not matched to a gene. Germline CDR1 is SGHTA and CDR2 is FQGTGA. CDR3 residues: CASSPEGRDSDTQYF. CDR3 sequence (DNA): TGTGCCAGCAGCCCCGAGGGGAGGGATTCAGATACGCAGTATTTT.

This clonotype appeared a few times. The genes are TRBV5-1 and TRBJ1-4; possible D gene TRBD1, 6 bases. V lost 1 base, J lost 0 bases, and 13 bases lay in between. Germline values: CDR1 SGHRS, CDR2 YFSETQ. This CDR3 region has 17 residues. The CDR3 DNA reads as TGCGCCAGCAGCTTGCAGACAGGCCGTGCAACTAATGAAAAACTGTTTTTT. Translation gives CASSLQTGRATNEKLFF. Supplemented by reference TRBV5-1 and TRBJ1-4, the full variable domain reads KAGVTQTPRYLIKTRGQQVTLSCSPISGHRSVSWYQQTPGQGLQFLFEYFSETQRNKGNFPGRFSGRQFSNSRSEMNVSTLELGDSALYLCASSLQTGRATNEKLFFGSGTQLSVL.

This clonotype was seen many times. V usage is TRBV12-3 or TRBV12-4 and J usage is TRBJ2-6; TRBD1 matches at 11 bases. The CDR3 is made up of 19 amino acids. V gave up 5 bases and J gave up 0 bases; unmatched junction bases: 9. DNA of the CDR3: TGTGCCAGCAGTCCAGGGACAGGGGGTCCCCTCTCTGGGGCCAACGTCCTGACTTTC. As protein: CASSPGTGGPLSGANVLTF.

This clonotype occurred many times. The J gene is TRBJ2-1, the V gene TRBV28, with 9 bases aligning to TRBD2. The CDR3 is 15 amino acids. The V and J ends lost 3 bases and 8 bases, in that order; junction bases with no gene match: 8. In germline, CDR1 is MDHEN, CDR2 SYDVKM. The CDR3 sequence is CASSLPGLAFDEQFF. As DNA, the CDR3 is TGTGCCAGCAGTTTGCCGGGACTAGCCTTCGATGAGCAGTTCTTC.

This clonotype occurred a few times. This chain connects TRBV9 to TRBJ1-2; D gene uncertain. The CDR3 has 15 amino acids. The V end was cut by 4 bases, the J end by 5 bases, with 18 bases between. The V gene's germline CDR1 is SGDLS and CDR2 YYNGEE. As DNA, the CDR3 is TGTGCCAGCAGCCTTGAACATGAGGGCCTATATGGCTACACCTTC. This encodes CASSLEHEGLYGYTF. The full variable domain, completed using reference TRBV9 and TRBJ1-2, is DSGVTQTPKHLITATGQRVTLRCSPRSGDLSVYWYQQSLDQGLQFLIQYYNGEERAKGNILERFSAQQFPDLHSELNLSSLELGDSALYFCASSLEHEGLYGYTFGSGTRLTVV.

The chain couples TRBV5-1 to TRBJ1-2, with D maybe TRBD1 (6 bases). Germline V CDR1 and CDR2: SGHRS, YFSETQ. V was cut by 0 bases and J by 6 bases, with 15 bases left in between. CDR3 length: 15 residues. The DNA of the CDR3 is TGCGCCAGCAGCTTGGTGGTACAGGGAAATCATGGCTACACCTTC. Residues: CASSLVVQGNHGYTF.

This rearrangement joins TRBV6-2 or TRBV6-3 to TRBJ2-5, with 11 bases that match TRBD2. V was pared by 6 bases and J by 2 bases, with 8 bases of the junction left unmatched. This CDR3 contains 16 residues. CDR1 is MNHEY, CDR2 SVGEGT, per germline. CDR3 nucleotide sequence: TGTGCCAGCAGAGAACCGGGACTAGCGGATCAAGAGACCCAGTACTTC. Translated: CASREPGLADQETQYF.